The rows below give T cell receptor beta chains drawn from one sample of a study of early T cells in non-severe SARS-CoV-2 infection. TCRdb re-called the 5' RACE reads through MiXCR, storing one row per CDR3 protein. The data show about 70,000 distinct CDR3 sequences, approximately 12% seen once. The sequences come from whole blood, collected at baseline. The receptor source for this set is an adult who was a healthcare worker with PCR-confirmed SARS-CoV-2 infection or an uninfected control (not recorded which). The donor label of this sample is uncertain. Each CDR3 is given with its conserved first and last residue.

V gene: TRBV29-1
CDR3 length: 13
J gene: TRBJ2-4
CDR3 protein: CSVEEDRGPIQYF

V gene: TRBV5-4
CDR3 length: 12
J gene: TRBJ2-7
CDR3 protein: CASRGTSYEQYF

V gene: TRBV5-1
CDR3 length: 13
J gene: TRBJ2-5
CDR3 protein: CASSMIPGETQYF

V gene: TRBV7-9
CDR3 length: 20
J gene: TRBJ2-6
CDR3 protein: CASSLLLPGGYRAGANVLTF

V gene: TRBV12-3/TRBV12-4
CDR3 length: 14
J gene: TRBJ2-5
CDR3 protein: CASTRTSGQGTQYF

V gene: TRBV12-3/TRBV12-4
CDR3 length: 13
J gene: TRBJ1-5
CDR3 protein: CASSWDSNQPQHF

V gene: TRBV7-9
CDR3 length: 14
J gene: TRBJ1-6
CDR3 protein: CASSLFGGRSPLHF

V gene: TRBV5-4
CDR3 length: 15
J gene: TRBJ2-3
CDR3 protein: CASSLTGGGPDTQYF

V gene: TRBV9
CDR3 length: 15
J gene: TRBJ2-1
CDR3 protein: CASSVSGSRYNEQFF

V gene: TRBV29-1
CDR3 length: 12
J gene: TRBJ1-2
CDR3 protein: CSAGRTAHGYTF

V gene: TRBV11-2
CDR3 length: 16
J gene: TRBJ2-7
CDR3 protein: CASSLEATSASYEQYF

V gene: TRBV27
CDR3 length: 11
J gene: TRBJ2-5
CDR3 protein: CATAEDETQYF

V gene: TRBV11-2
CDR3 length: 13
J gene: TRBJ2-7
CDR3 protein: CASSFGVTYEQYF

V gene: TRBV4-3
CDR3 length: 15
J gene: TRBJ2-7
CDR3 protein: CASSPSGTGVYEQYF

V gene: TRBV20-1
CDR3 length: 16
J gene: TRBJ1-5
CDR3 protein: CSAISRGLLRNQPQHF

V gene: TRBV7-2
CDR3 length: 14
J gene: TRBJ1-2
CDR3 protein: CASSLFWVNYGYTF

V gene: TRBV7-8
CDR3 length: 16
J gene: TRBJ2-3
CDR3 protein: CASSPTSGRVADTQYF

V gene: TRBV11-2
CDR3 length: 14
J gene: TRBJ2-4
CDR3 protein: CASSPFEAGNIQYF

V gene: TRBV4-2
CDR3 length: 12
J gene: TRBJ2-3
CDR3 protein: CASSQVTDTQYF

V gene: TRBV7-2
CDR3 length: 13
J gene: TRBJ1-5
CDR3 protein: CASSWESNQPQHF

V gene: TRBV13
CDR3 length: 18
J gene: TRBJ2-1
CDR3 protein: CASSDYQTPGGVYNEQFF

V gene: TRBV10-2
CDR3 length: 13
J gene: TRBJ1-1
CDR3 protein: CASSGGMNTEAFF

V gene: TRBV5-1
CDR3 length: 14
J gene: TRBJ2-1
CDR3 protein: CASSWRTGYDEQFF

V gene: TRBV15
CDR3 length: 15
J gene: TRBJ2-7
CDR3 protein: CATSLGSGGTYEQYF

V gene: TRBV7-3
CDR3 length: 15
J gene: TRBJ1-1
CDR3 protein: CASSLGPGGPTEAFF

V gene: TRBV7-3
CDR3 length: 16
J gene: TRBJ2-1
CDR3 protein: CASSLYLGIEANEQFF

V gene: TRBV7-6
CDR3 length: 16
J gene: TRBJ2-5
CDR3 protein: CASSLETRTEKETQYF

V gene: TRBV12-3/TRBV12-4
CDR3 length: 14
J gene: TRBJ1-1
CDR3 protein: CASSPASLDTEAFF

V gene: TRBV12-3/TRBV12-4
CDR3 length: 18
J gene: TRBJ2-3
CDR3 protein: CASRRLAGGPLSTDTQYF

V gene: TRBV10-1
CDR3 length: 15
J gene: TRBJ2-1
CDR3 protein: CASSESNSGYNEQFF

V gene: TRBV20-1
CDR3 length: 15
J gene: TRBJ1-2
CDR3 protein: CSASPHGGQLYGYTF

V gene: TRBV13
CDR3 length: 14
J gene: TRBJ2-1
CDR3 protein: CASREISSYNEQFF

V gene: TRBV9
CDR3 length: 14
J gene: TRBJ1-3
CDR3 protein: CASSPSGGGNTIYF

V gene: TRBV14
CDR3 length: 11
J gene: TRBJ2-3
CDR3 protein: CASSQEVAQYF

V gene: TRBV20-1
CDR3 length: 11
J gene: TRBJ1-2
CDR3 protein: CSARGDYGYTF

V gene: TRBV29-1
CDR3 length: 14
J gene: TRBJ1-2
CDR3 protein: CSVEDSEGHYGYTF

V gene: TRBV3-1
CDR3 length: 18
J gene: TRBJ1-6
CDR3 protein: CASSQGSGGSSYNSPLHF